These 29 T cell receptor beta chains originate from one sample sequenced in a study of blood T cells in healthy people across ages (dated by TCRdb to between 2015 and 2017). The protocol used for the library was 5' RACE. Instrument on record: Illumina HiSeq 2500. A second PCR of roughly 6 to 11 cycles was run with a J-beta primer mix and a sample-barcoded 5' primer. Using fastp trimming at Q25 and MiXCR clonotype assembly, TCRdb reanalyzed the public sequencing data and kept in-frame beta chains. CDR3 protein duplicates are merged, each entry listing the most common genes and DNA. A total of more than 1 million distinct CDR3 sequences appear in this sample, under 45% of them only once. Approximately 17% of the sample is in the top ten clones. Sequencing input: blood. The receptor source for this set is a woman aged 55-75 years in good health.

The rearrangement links TRBV5-1 to TRBJ2-7; TRBD2 might be the D (6 bases). The V gene's germline CDR1 is SGHRS and CDR2 YFSETQ. CDR3 length equals 13 residues. The V and J ends lost 4 bases and 3 bases respectively, with 11 bases between them. For the CDR3, the DNA is TGCGCCAGCAGCCGGGACTTCGGCTACGAGCAGTACTTC. This codes for CASSRDFGYEQYF.

This clonotype came up a few times. This chain's CDR3 is CASSSPTTSNQPQHF. CDR3 nucleotides: TGTGCCAGCAGTTCTCCGACGACTAGCAATCAGCCCCAGCATTTT. The chain links TRBV6-1 to TRBJ1-5; D is ambiguous. This CDR3 has 15 residues. Germline loops: CDR1 MNHNS, CDR2 SASEGT. V lost 5 bases and J lost 0, with 11 bases in between.

The chain uses TRBV20-1 and TRBJ2-1; D not certain. Per the germline V gene, CDR1 is DFQATT and CDR2 is SNEGSKA (reference sequence). The V end was cut by 5 bases, the J end by 13 bases, with 15 bases between. The CDR3 totals 11 residues. CDR3 sequence reads: CSASPGQSQFF. The DNA of the CDR3 is TGCAGTGCTTCACCGGGCCAGTCACAGTTCTTC.

This clonotype appeared a few times. The chain joins TRBV12-3 or TRBV12-4 to TRBJ1-1; 10 bases are a match to TRBD1. J lost 5 bases, V lost 6 bases, and 6 bases had no gene match. The CDR3 length is 14 residues. The CDR3 is CASSTGTGVTEAFF. In DNA form, the CDR3 reads TGTGCCAGCAGCACCGGGACAGGGGTTACTGAAGCTTTCTTT.

Notes on this clonotype: A much larger clone lies one base from this, so it may be a read error. The chain couples TRBV10-3 to TRBJ2-1, with D perhaps TRBD2 (5 bases). This CDR3 is 15 amino acids long. Per germline, CDR1 ENHRY and CDR2 SYGVKD. DNA for the CDR3: TGTGCCACCAGTGAGGGCGGGCTCTCCTACAATGAGCAGTTCTTC. Encoded protein: CATSEGGLSYNEQFF.

The chain is built from TRBV24-1 and TRBJ1-1; unclear D gene. V dropped 5 bases and J dropped 3 bases, with 9 bases sitting between them. CDR1 and CDR2 from the germline V gene are KGHDR and SFDVKD. The CDR3 is 13 amino acids. The CDR3 DNA is TGTGCCACCAGTGCCGCGGGAGACACTGAAGCTTTCTTT. Translating it yields CATSAAGDTEAFF.

There are a few counts of this clonotype. The V and J genes are TRBV29-1 and TRBJ2-5; 9 bases align to TRBD1. V lost 5 bases to trimming and J lost 7 bases; unmatched junction nucleotides: 8. The CDR3 runs to 13 residues. Looked up from germline, CDR1 is SQVTM and CDR2 is ANQGSEA. The CDR3 coding sequence is TGCAGCGTTTTACAGGGGGCTTCGGGGACCCAGTACTTC. Translating it yields CSVLQGASGTQYF. The whole variable domain, filled in from reference TRBV29-1 and TRBJ2-5, reads SAVISQKPSRDICQRGTSLTIQCQVDSQVTMMFWYRQQPGQSLTLIATANQGSEATYESGFVIDKFPISRPNLTFSTLTVSNMSPEDSSIYLCSVLQGASGTQYFGPGTRLLVL.

The chain is built from TRBV20-1 and TRBJ2-6; 8 positions match TRBD1. CDR1 and CDR2 from the germline V gene are DFQATT and SNEGSKA (reference sequence). V was clipped by 4 bases and J by 2 bases; unmatched bases: 1. The CDR3 totals 14 residues. The CDR3 sequence: CSATQGAGANVLTF. The DNA of the CDR3 is TGCAGTGCTACACAGGGGGCTGGGGCCAACGTCCTGACTTTC.

The V call is TRBV6-1, the J call TRBJ2-1, with a possible D match to TRBD2 (6 bases). CDR3 size: 15 residues. With 1 base removed from V and 6 bases from J, the gap between germline ends came to 13 bases. In germline, CDR1 is MNHNS, CDR2 SASEGT. The CDR3, as DNA: TGTGCCAGCAGTGAAGGGGCTAGCGCGGGCAATGAGCAGTTCTTC. Amino acid sequence: CASSEGASAGNEQFF.

At least ten counts were recorded for this clonotype. The chain uses TRBV7-9 and TRBJ1-2; D ambiguous. The V end lost 5 bases, the J end lost 8 bases, and 9 bases lay between the germline ends. The CDR3 runs 11 residues. CDR1 SEHNR and CDR2 FQNEAQ come from the germline V gene (reference sequence). This CDR3 reads CASSPKYGYTF. CDR3 nucleotide sequence: TGTGCCAGCAGCCCCAAGTACGGCTACACCTTC.

Only a few counts were recorded for this clonotype. This chain connects TRBV7-3 to TRBJ2-1; 10 bases match TRBD2. The germline V gene encodes CDR1 SGHTA and CDR2 FQGTGA. Trimming took 5 bases from V and 9 from J; bases not matched to a gene: 10. This CDR3 comprises 15 residues. The CDR3 DNA follows: TGTGCCAGCAGCCTGTCTAGCGGGAGTTCGGCTGAGCAGTTCTTC. Translation: CASSLSSGSSAEQFF.

V and J are TRBV27 and TRBJ2-1, with TRBD2 identical over 7 bases. Germline V CDR1 and CDR2: MNHEY, SMNVEV (reference sequence). The CDR3 is 17 amino acids. V gave up 2 bases and J gave up 4 bases; unmatched junction bases: 11. The CDR3 DNA follows: TGTGCCAGCAGTTTAGCCGCTTCGGCTAGCGGTTACAATGAGCAGTTCTTC. It encodes CASSLAASASGYNEQFF.

This clonotype was found a few times. V is TRBV10-3 and J is TRBJ1-2, with D uncertain. Germline V gene lookup returns CDR1 ENHRY and CDR2 SYGVKD. V lost 2 bases and J lost 4, with 8 bases in between. This CDR3 has 13 amino acids. This CDR3 is CAISEEGPYGYTF. The CDR3 coding sequence is TGTGCCATCAGTGAGGAGGGTCCCTATGGCTACACCTTC.

This clonotype has a single count. The genes are TRBV20-1 and TRBJ2-3; 10 bases agree with TRBD2. Looked up from germline, CDR1 is DFQATT and CDR2 is SNEGSKA (reference sequence). This CDR3 has 16 residues. V shed 3 bases and J 2 bases; nucleotides not matched to a gene: 8. CDR3 nucleotide sequence: TGCAGTGCTAGTCCATTTAGCGGGGGGTACACAGATACGCAGTATTTT. Translated: CSASPFSGGYTDTQYF.

This chain links TRBV19 with TRBJ2-1, with 8 bases lining up with TRBD1. The CDR3 spans 17 residues. In germline, CDR1 is LNHDA, CDR2 SQIVND (reference sequence). V lost 0 bases to trimming and J lost 3 bases; unmatched junction nucleotides: 7. The CDR3 sequence: CASSIDQGAPGYNEQFF. As DNA, the CDR3 is TGTGCCAGTAGTATAGATCAGGGGGCGCCGGGCTACAATGAGCAGTTCTTC.

This clonotype occurred a few times. The chain links TRBV9 to TRBJ2-3; TRBD2 matches at 7 bases. Germline V CDR1 and CDR2: SGDLS, YYNGEE. J lost 1 base, V lost 3 bases, and 5 bases had no gene match. The CDR3 sequence is 15 residues long. DNA for the CDR3: TGTGCCAGCAGCGCCTTGGGGGGGGGCACAGATACGCAGTATTTT. Translated, it gives CASSALGGGTDTQYF.

This chain connects TRBV7-8 to TRBJ2-3; the match to TRBD1 covers 10 bases. The length of the CDR3 is 16 residues. Germline V lookup: CDR1 SGHVS, CDR2 FQNEAQ. The V gene end was trimmed by 5 bases and the J gene end by 2 bases; junction bases not matched to a gene: 7. In DNA, the CDR3 is TGTGCCAGCAGCATCGGGACAGGGGAGTCCACAGATACGCAGTATTTT. This gives the protein CASSIGTGESTDTQYF.

In nucleotides, the CDR3 is TGTGCCTGGACGTCAGGACAGAGGACCTACGAGCAGTACTTC. Its protein is CAWTSGQRTYEQYF. This rearrangement joins TRBV30 to TRBJ2-7; weak D call: TRBD1 (6 bases). The CDR3 is 14 amino acids. Germline assignment: CDR1 GTSNPN and CDR2 SVGIG (reference sequence). The V end was cut by 4 bases, the J end by 2 bases, with 15 bases between.

The chain links TRBV7-2 to TRBJ2-4; D uncertain. The J call may be faulty, since TRBJ2-7 better matches the DNA end. Germline V gene sequence: CDR1 SGHTA, CDR2 FQGNSA. The CDR3 is 12 residues long. The DNA of the CDR3 is TGTGCCAGCAGCAACCCATTCCGCGAGCAGTACTTC. It is translated as CASSNPFREQYF.

This chain links TRBV2 with TRBJ2-3; 9 nucleotides line up with TRBD1. The V gene end was trimmed by 4 bases and the J gene end by 8 bases; junction bases not matched to a gene: 19. Germline CDR1 reads SNHLY; CDR2 reads FYNNEI. This CDR3 spans 18 amino acids. CDR3 amino acids: CASSVGVGDRDLLTTQYF. CDR3 in DNA: TGTGCCAGCAGTGTGGGGGTAGGGGACAGGGACCTCCTTACTACGCAGTATTTT.

This clonotype was recorded only once. This rearrangement joins TRBV28 to TRBJ2-4; possible D gene TRBD1, 6 bases. Near its end, the DNA agrees better with TRBJ2-7, so the J call may be wrong. The V gene's germline CDR1 is MDHEN and CDR2 SYDVKM. The CDR3 consists of 15 residues. This CDR3 is CASSLPRERGYEQYF. For the CDR3, the DNA is TGTGCCAGCAGTTTACCCCGGGAAAGGGGGTACGAGCAGTACTTC.

Only a few counts were recorded for this clonotype. The V and J genes are TRBV27 and TRBJ2-4; 9 bases match TRBD2. CDR1 MNHEY and CDR2 SMNVEV come from the germline V gene (reference sequence). CDR3 length equals 16 residues. Trimming removed 5 bases from V and 1 base from J; junction bases left unmatched: 6. The CDR3 reads CASSKTSGLAKNIQYF. Here the CDR3 DNA reads TGTGCCAGCAGTAAGACTAGCGGACTTGCCAAAAACATTCAGTACTTC.

This chain links TRBV5-1 with TRBJ2-3; 10 bases fit TRBD2. The CDR3 spans 14 residues. The V gene's germline CDR1 is SGHRS and CDR2 YFSETQ. The V segment lost 8 bases and the J segment 5 bases; nucleotides outside the gene matches: 8. CDR3 sequence reads: CASREREGRDTQYF. In nucleotides, the CDR3 is TGCGCCAGTAGGGAGCGGGAGGGCCGAGATACGCAGTATTTT.

In this sample, this clonotype turned up a few times. V usage is TRBV6-4 and J usage is TRBJ2-3, with 8 nucleotides matching TRBD2. V lost 6 bases to trimming and J lost 5 bases; unmatched junction nucleotides: 7. The CDR3 is 14 amino acids. The germline gives CDR1 MRHNA, CDR2 SNTAGT. The CDR3 spells CASSPAGAGDTQYF. In nucleotides, the CDR3 is TGTGCCAGCAGCCCAGCGGGAGCCGGAGATACGCAGTATTTT.

The V and J genes are TRBV12-3 or TRBV12-4 and TRBJ2-5; D is unclear. The CDR3 is made up of 14 amino acids. V lost 5 bases and J 1 base, leaving 11 bases between the germline ends. CDR3 region: CASSPSLPQETQYF. The CDR3 nucleotides read TGTGCCAGCAGTCCCTCCTTACCCCAAGAGACCCAGTACTTC.

V usage is TRBV6-5 and J usage is TRBJ2-5; either TRBD1 or TRBD2 may fit D (6 bases each). CDR3 size: 14 residues. V was trimmed by 10 bases and J by 5 bases, leaving 20 bases between them. The germline V gene has CDR1 MNHEY and CDR2 SVGAGI. CDR3 DNA: TGTGCCACTAACGGGGGCAGGCAAAGGGAGACCCAGTACTTC. Encoded protein: CATNGGRQRETQYF.

This rearrangement joins TRBV20-1 to TRBJ2-7; D unclear. The CDR3 length is 15 residues. V gave up 0 bases and J gave up 4 bases, with 16 bases separating them. Germline CDR1 reads DFQATT; CDR2 reads SNEGSKA (reference sequence). CDR3 DNA: TGCAGTGCTAGAGATGTAGCTAGAGTTCGGTACGAGCAGTACTTC. Encoded protein: CSARDVARVRYEQYF.

The chain recombines TRBV20-1 with TRBJ2-1; D may be TRBD2 (5 bases). The CDR3 is 17 amino acids. Trimming removed 2 bases at V and 2 bases at J, with 19 bases between. The V gene's germline CDR1 is DFQATT and CDR2 SNEGSKA (reference sequence). CDR3 in amino acids: CSARNLPGLGPYNEQFF. DNA for the CDR3: TGCAGTGCTAGAAATCTCCCCGGACTCGGCCCCTACAATGAGCAGTTCTTC.

In this sample, this clonotype turned up a few times. CDR3 DNA sequence: TGTGCCAGCAGCCCAGCAAGAGGGGCGATCTACGAGCAGTACTTC. Its protein product is CASSPARGAIYEQYF. The V and J genes are TRBV3-1 and TRBJ2-7; either TRBD1 or TRBD2 may fit D (5 bases each). V shed 4 bases and J shed 3 bases, with 16 bases lying between them. The CDR3 covers 15 residues. Germline CDR1 LGHDT, CDR2 YNNKEL (reference sequence).